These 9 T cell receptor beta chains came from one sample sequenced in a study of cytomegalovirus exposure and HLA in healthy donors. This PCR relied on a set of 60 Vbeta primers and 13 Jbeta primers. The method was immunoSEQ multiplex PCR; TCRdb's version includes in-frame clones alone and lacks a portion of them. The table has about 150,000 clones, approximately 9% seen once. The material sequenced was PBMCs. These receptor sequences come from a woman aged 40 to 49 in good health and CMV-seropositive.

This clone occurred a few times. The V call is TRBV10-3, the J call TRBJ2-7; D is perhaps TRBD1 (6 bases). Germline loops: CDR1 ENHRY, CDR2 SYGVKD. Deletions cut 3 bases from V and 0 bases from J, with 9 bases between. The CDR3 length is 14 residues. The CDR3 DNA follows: TGTGCCATCAGTGAACAGGGACCCTCCTACGAGCAGTACTTC. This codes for CAISEQGPSYEQYF.

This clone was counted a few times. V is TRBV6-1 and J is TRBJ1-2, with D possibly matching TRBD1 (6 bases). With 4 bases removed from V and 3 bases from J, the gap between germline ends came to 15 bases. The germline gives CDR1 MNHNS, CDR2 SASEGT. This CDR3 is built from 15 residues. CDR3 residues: CASSGSLDRHYGYTF. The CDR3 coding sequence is TGTGCCAGCAGTGGTTCCCTCGACAGGCACTATGGCTACACCTTC.

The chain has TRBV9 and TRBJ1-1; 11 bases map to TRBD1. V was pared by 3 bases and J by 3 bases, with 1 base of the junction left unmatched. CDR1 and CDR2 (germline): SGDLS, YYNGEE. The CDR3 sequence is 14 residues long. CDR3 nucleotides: TGTGCCAGCAGCGAGGACAGGGGGCACACTGAAGCTTTCTTT. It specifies CASSEDRGHTEAFF.

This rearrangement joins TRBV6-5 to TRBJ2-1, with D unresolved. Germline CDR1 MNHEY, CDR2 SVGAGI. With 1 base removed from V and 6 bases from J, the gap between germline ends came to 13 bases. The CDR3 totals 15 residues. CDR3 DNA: TGTGCCAGCAGTTACTTGCCTAGTCTATCCAATGAGCAGTTCTTC. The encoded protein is CASSYLPSLSNEQFF.

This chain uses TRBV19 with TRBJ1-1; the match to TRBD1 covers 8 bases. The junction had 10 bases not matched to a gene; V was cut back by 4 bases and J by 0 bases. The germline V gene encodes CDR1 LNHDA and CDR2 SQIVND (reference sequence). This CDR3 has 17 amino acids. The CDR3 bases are TGTGCCAGTAGTACCCTGGACAGGGCGGAGATGAACACTGAAGCTTTCTTT. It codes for CASSTLDRAEMNTEAFF.

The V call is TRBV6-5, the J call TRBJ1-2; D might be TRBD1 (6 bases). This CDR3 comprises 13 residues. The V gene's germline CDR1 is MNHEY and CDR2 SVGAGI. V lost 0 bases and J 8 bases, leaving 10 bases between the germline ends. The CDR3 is CASSYSRGSGYTF. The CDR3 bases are TGTGCCAGCAGTTACTCGAGGGGGAGCGGCTACACCTTC.

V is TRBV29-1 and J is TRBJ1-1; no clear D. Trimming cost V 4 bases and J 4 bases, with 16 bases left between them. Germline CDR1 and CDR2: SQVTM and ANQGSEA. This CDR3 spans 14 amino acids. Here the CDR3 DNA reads TGCAGCGTTGCCTGGGCGCGCGGGAGCACTGAAGCTTTCTTT. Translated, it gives CSVAWARGSTEAFF.

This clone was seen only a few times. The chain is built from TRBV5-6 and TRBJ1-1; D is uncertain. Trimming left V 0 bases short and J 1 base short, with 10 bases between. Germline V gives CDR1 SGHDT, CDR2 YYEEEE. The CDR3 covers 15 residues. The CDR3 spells CASSLGRLRNTEAFF. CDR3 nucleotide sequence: TGTGCCAGCAGCTTGGGCAGACTCCGGAACACTGAAGCTTTCTTT.

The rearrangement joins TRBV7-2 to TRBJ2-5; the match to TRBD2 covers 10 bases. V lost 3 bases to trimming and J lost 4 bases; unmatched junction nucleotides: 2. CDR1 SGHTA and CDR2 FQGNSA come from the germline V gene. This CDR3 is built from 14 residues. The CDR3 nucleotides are TGTGCCAGCAGCTTTACTAGCGGGGCAGAGACCCAGTACTTC. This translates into CASSFTSGAETQYF.